The 3 T cell receptor beta chains below all came from one sample that was sequenced in a study of T cell clonality in common variable immunodeficiency. Whole-study findings and limits: Fewer deletions and N-nucleotide insertions were reportedly seen in common variable immunodeficiency TCR beta sequences.

The antigens for these receptors are not known. The protocol was immunoSEQ multiplex PCR, while the TCRdb copy is restricted to in-frame clones and leaves out a portion. Singletons are absent from the sample, which has around 9,600 clones. The specimen was peripheral blood mononuclear cells. These receptors originate from a human donor with common variable immunodeficiency.

This clone was detected many times. The CDR3 is cut off 3 residues early in the read; its end comes from the germline J gene. This chain connects TRBV2 to TRBJ1-1; tentative D call: TRBD1 (6 bases). V was pared by 6 bases and J by 5 bases, with 19 bases between. The CDR3 has 15 residues. CDR1 is SNHLY and CDR2 is FYNNEI in the germline V gene. This chain's CDR3 is CASRAEGVGRTEAFF. The CDR3 bases that were read are TGTGCCAGCAGGGCTGAGGGGGTGGGGAGGACTGAA.

This clone was observed at least ten times. The read ends 3 residues before the CDR3 terminus; that terminus is restored from the germline J gene. V is TRBV20-1 and J is TRBJ1-2; D ambiguous. V was shortened by 3 bases and J by 2 bases, with 13 bases between the two germline ends. The CDR3 extends over 14 amino acids. Germline-derived CDR1 and CDR2 are DFQATT and SNEGSKA (reference sequence). The CDR3 is CSARRAGFNYGYTF. The CDR3 DNA, read in part, is TGCAGTGCTAGGAGGGCGGGCTTCAACTATGGC.

This clone showed up many times. The read comes to an end 3 residues before the CDR3 does, leaving the germline J gene to fill in the end. The chain links TRBV19 to TRBJ1-5; tentatively, D is TRBD1 (6 bases). Trimming left V 6 bases short and J 0 bases short, with 15 bases between. Germline V gene data show CDR1 as LNHDA and CDR2 as SQIVND (reference sequence). There are 16 residues in the CDR3. The sequenced part of the CDR3 DNA is TGTGCCAGTAGCCCCTGGACAGACAATAGCAATCAGCCC. It codes for CASSPWTDNSNQP. The whole CDR3 protein is CASSPWTDNSNQPQHF.